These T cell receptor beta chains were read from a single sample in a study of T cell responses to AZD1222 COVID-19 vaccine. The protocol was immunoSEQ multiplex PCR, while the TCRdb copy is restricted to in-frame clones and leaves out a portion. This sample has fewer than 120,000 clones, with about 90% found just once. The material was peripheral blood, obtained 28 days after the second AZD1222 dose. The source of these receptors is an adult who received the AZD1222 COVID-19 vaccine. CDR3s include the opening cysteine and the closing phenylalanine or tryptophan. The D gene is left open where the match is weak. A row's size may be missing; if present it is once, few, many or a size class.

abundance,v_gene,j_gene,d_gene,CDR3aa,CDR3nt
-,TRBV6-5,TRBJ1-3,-,CASTSNGNTIYF,TGTGCCAGCACAAGTAATGGAAACACCATATATTTT
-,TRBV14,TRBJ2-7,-,CASREGQKYEQYF,TGTGCCAGCCGCGAGGGGCAGAAGTACGAGCAGTACTTC
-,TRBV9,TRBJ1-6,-,CASSVGPENSPLHF,TGTGCCAGCAGCGTCGGGCCAGAAAATTCACCCCTCCACTTT
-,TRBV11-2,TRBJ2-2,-,CASSLMDLVGELFF,TGTGCCAGCAGCTTGATGGACTTGGTTGGGGAGCTGTTTTTT
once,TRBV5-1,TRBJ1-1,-,CASSLGPRLDTEAFF,TGCGCCAGCAGCTTGGGACCAAGACTAGACACTGAAGCTTTCTTT
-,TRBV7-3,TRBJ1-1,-,CASSSNGAGFGNTEAFF,TGTGCCAGCAGCTCAAACGGCGCAGGGTTTGGGAACACTGAAGCTTTCTTT
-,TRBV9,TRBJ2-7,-,CASSAGPSRSEQYF,TGTGCCAGCAGCGCTGGTCCTAGCCGCTCCGAGCAGTACTTC
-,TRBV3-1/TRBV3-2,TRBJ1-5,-,CASGAGNQPQHF,TGTGCCAGCGGGGCCGGGAATCAGCCCCAGCATTTT
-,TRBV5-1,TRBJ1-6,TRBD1,CASSPRTGEGNSPLHF,TGCGCCAGCAGCCCCCGGACAGGGGAGGGTAATTCACCCCTCCACTTT
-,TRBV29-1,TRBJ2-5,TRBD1,CSAIRNTGQQETQYF,TGCAGCGCCATCCGAAACACGGGACAGCAAGAGACCCAGTACTTC
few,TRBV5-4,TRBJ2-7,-,CASSDAGHEQYF,TGTGCCAGCAGCGACGCAGGGCACGAGCAGTACTTC
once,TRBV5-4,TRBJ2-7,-,CASSLGEKGGGYEQYF,TGTGCCAGCAGCTTGGGGGAGAAGGGAGGAGGCTACGAGCAGTACTTC
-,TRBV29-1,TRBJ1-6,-,CSVRTGLNSPLHF,TGCAGCGTTCGGACTGGATTAAATTCACCCCTCCACTTT
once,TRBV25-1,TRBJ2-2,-,CASSEYRNSLAGELFF,TGTGCCAGCAGTGAATACCGAAACAGCCTGGCCGGGGAGCTGTTTTTT
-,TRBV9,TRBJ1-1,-,CASSVGTLLNTEAFF,TGTGCCAGCAGCGTAGGGACACTTTTGAACACTGAAGCTTTCTTT
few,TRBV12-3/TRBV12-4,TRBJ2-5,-,CASSTQETQYF,TGTGCCAGCAGTACCCAAGAGACCCAGTACTTC
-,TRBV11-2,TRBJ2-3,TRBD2,CASSIFGGAVTDTQYF,TGTGCCAGCAGCATCTTCGGGGGGGCTGTAACAGATACGCAGTATTTT
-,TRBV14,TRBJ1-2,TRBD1,CASSQGRTGHGYTF,TGTGCCAGCAGCCAGGGGAGGACAGGCCATGGCTACACCTTC
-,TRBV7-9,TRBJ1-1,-,CASSFTVGVGTEAFF,TGTGCCAGCAGCTTTACAGTTGGGGTCGGCACTGAAGCTTTCTTT
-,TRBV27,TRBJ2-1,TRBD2,CASSPGTSGRRYNEQFF,TGTGCCAGCAGTCCAGGGACTAGCGGGAGACGCTACAATGAGCAGTTCTTC
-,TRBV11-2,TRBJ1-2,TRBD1,CASSLGTGYGYTF,TGTGCCAGCAGCTTAGGGACAGGCTATGGCTACACCTTC
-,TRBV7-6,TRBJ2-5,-,CASSVALFPEETQYF,TGTGCCAGCAGCGTAGCCCTTTTCCCGGAAGAGACCCAGTACTTC
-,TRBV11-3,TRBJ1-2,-,CASSFCTF,TGTGCCAGCAGCTTTTGCACCTTC
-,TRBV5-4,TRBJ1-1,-,CASSPEGWNTEAFF,TGTGCCAGCAGCCCCGAGGGGTGGAACACTGAAGCTTTCTTT
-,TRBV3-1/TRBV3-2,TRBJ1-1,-,CASSQYDSLEAFF,TGTGCCAGCAGCCAGTACGACAGCCTTGAAGCTTTCTTT
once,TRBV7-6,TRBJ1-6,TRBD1,CASSRSLTGDSPLHF,TGTGCCAGCAGCCGGTCGTTGACAGGGGATTCACCCCTCCACTTT
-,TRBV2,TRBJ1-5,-,CASRPGTATSYSNQPQHF,TGTGCCAGCAGACCCGGGACCGCCACCTCGTATAGCAATCAGCCCCAGCATTTT
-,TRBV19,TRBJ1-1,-,CASSDTSAGNTEAFF,TGTGCCAGTAGTGACACTTCGGCAGGGAACACTGAAGCTTTCTTT
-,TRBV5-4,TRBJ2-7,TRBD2,CASSHSSGGEDEQYF,TGTGCCAGCAGCCACTCTAGCGGGGGGGAAGACGAGCAGTACTTC
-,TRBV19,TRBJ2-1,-,CASSPLGGNYNEQFF,TGTGCCAGTAGTCCCCTGGGGGGAAACTACAATGAGCAGTTCTTC
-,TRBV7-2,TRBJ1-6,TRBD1,CASSLEGTATSPLHF,TGTGCCAGCAGCTTAGAGGGGACAGCTACATCACCCCTCCACTTT
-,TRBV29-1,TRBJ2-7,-,CSVEPWQGEQYF,TGCAGCGTCGAACCCTGGCAGGGGGAGCAGTACTTC
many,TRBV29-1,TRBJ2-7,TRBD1,CSVGKTGQVHEQYF,TGCAGCGTTGGGAAAACCGGACAGGTTCACGAGCAGTACTTC
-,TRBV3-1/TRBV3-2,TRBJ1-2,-,CASSLRGGGPNYGYTF,TGTGCCAGCAGTCTCCGAGGCGGGGGACCTAACTATGGCTACACCTTC
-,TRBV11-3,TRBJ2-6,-,CASSQIMWESSGANVLTF,TGTGCCAGCAGCCAAATTATGTGGGAGAGCTCTGGGGCCAACGTCCTGACTTTC
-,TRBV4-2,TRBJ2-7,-,CASSRLGADNYEQYF,TGTGCCAGCAGCCGTCTAGGGGCGGACAACTACGAGCAGTACTTC
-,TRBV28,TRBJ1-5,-,CASSPPDIRNQPQHF,TGTGCCAGCAGCCCTCCGGACATACGCAATCAGCCCCAGCATTTT
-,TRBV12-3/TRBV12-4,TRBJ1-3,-,CASSLSGNTIYF,TGTGCCAGCAGTTTATCTGGAAACACCATATATTTT
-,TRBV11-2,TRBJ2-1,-,CASSSQGLTYNEQFF,TGTGCCAGCAGCTCCCAAGGACTCACATACAATGAGCAGTTCTTC
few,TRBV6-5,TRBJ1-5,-,CASGSAGHSNQPQHF,TGTGCCAGCGGGTCGGCGGGCCATAGCAATCAGCCCCAGCATTTT
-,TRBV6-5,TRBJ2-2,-,CASTSHGTSSGELFF,TGTGCCAGCACCAGCCACGGGACTTCTAGCGGGGAGCTGTTTTTT
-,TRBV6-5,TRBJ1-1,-,CASSYSSGLGTEAFF,TGTGCCAGCAGTTACTCGAGCGGACTCGGCACTGAAGCTTTCTTT